The 30 T cell receptor beta chains reported below all come from one sample, sequenced in a study of T-cell memory formation after mild COVID-19. MiXCR was run by TCRdb on the 5' RACE reads, yielding one entry per CDR3 protein. The sample records around 340,000 distinct CDR3 sequences, 15% to 20% being singletons. The sequenced sample was PBMCs or a T cell subset sorted from them (not recorded which). Source of these receptors: a man in his late teens or twenties who had mild COVID-19 (a few samples of this study predate the infection). Cell type and time point are not known.

The chain links TRBV14 to TRBJ2-2; 10 bases agree with TRBD1. This CDR3 has 15 residues. J was trimmed by 3 bases and V by 4 bases; bases with no gene match: 2. CDR1 is SGHDN, CDR2 FVKESK, per germline. CDR3 amino acids: CASSPTGGHTGELFF. Written as DNA, the CDR3 is TGTGCCAGCAGCCCGACAGGGGGCCACACCGGGGAGCTGTTTTTT. Drawing the rest from reference TRBV14 and TRBJ2-2, the complete variable domain is EAGVTQFPSHSVIEKGQTVTLRCDPISGHDNLYWYRRVMGKEIKFLLHFVKESKQDESGMPNNRFLAERTGGTYSTLKVQPAELEDSGVYFCASSPTGGHTGELFFGEGSRLTVL.

The gene calls are TRBV5-6 and TRBJ2-1, with 8 bases aligning to TRBD2. CDR3 length equals 15 residues. With 3 bases clipped from V and 10 bases from J, the junction kept 12 bases outside the gene matches. Germline lookup yields CDR1 SGHDT and CDR2 YYEEEE. CDR3 in amino acids: CASSWSERGGIEQFF. The DNA for the CDR3 is TGTGCCAGCAGCTGGTCTGAACGGGGGGGAATCGAGCAGTTCTTC.

This clonotype was found a few times. V and J are TRBV12-3 or TRBV12-4 and TRBJ1-3; D gene unclear. The CDR3 sequence is 14 residues long. Trimming pared 3 bases from V and 0 bases from J, leaving 6 bases between. The CDR3 is CASSLVNSGNTIYF. CDR3 sequence (DNA): TGTGCCAGCAGTTTGGTGAACTCTGGAAACACCATATATTTT.

V usage is TRBV6-5 and J usage is TRBJ2-7; TRBD2 might be the D (6 bases). V lost 2 bases and J lost 3, with 14 bases in between. The CDR3 spans 15 residues. In germline, CDR1 is MNHEY, CDR2 SVGAGI. CDR3 protein: CASSYQPSVIYEQYF. The CDR3 nucleotides are TGTGCCAGCAGTTACCAACCTAGCGTGATCTACGAGCAGTACTTC.

This clonotype was picked up a small number of times. The gene calls are TRBV7-6 and TRBJ2-6; D is undetermined. V gave up 5 bases and J gave up 0 bases, with 8 bases separating them. The length of the CDR3 is 15 residues. Germline-derived CDR1 and CDR2 are SGHVS and FNYEAQ. The CDR3 protein is CASSPPSSGANVLTF. CDR3 bases: TGTGCCAGCAGCCCACCCAGCTCTGGGGCCAACGTCCTGACTTTC.

In this sample, this clonotype turned up many times. The genes are TRBV4-2 and TRBJ1-5, with D hard to call. The V gene's germline CDR1 is LGHNA and CDR2 YNFKEQ. With 1 base removed from V and 5 bases from J, the gap between germline ends came to 15 bases. The CDR3 sequence is 16 residues long. In DNA, the CDR3 is TGTGCCAGCAGCCAAGTTGCTAACGGAATAGATCAGCCCCAGCATTTT. Translating gives CASSQVANGIDQPQHF.

The chain couples TRBV7-9 to TRBJ1-1, with D perhaps TRBD1 (6 bases). The CDR3 has 15 residues. Germline CDR1 reads SEHNR; CDR2 reads FQNEAQ (reference sequence). V dropped 4 bases and J dropped 4 bases, with 16 bases sitting between them. The CDR3 DNA is TGTGCCAGCAGCTCACTACAGGGTGTAGTCACTGAAGCTTTCTTT. Amino acids: CASSSLQGVVTEAFF.

This clonotype showed up just a few times. The V call is TRBV28, the J call TRBJ2-5; 9 bases agree with TRBD2. V was pared by 6 bases and J by 4 bases, with 6 bases of the junction left unmatched. The CDR3 has 14 amino acids. From germline, CDR1 is MDHEN and CDR2 SYDVKM. The CDR3 loop reads CASSPASGVETQYF. CDR3 DNA: TGTGCCAGCAGCCCGGCTAGCGGGGTAGAGACCCAGTACTTC.

Turning to this clonotype: The germline gene is not matched at one end of the junction; a read error may be the cause. The chain links TRBV9 to TRBJ2-1; TRBD1 matches 11 bases. The germline gives CDR1 SGDLS, CDR2 YYNGEE. The CDR3 contains 15 residues. The CDR3 loop reads CASSVGQGAYNEQFF. The CDR3, as DNA: TGTGCCAGCAGCGTCGGACAGGGGGCCTATAATGAGCAGTTCTTC.

This clonotype was seen a handful of times. The chain joins TRBV6-6 to TRBJ2-1; maybe TRBD1 (6 bases). This CDR3 has 13 residues. The germline V gene encodes CDR1 MNHNY and CDR2 SVGAGI (reference sequence). Deletions cut 4 bases from V and 6 bases from J, with 10 bases between. In DNA form, the CDR3 reads TGTGCCAGCAGTTCAGGGGTGGGCAATGAGCAGTTCTTC. Its translation is CASSSGVGNEQFF.

The genes are TRBV5-1 and TRBJ2-7, with TRBD2 as a possible D gene (7 bases). Germline CDR1 SGHRS, CDR2 YFSETQ. The CDR3 runs 16 residues. Trimming removed 0 bases at V and 3 bases at J, with 16 bases between. The CDR3 loop is CASSLAAGGPYYEQYV. The CDR3 DNA sequence: TGCGCCAGCAGCTTGGCGGCCGGGGGGCCCTACTACGAGCAGTACGTC.

This clonotype has at least ten counts. The V and J genes are TRBV4-2 and TRBJ2-2; possible D gene TRBD2, 6 bases. CDR1 LGHNA and CDR2 YNFKEQ come from the germline V gene. This CDR3 contains 15 residues. The V end lost 5 bases, the J end lost 5 bases, and 15 bases lay between the germline ends. The CDR3: CASSAGTPKTGELFF. The CDR3 nucleotides read TGTGCCAGCAGCGCCGGGACTCCTAAAACCGGGGAGCTGTTTTTT.

The chain links TRBV7-3 to TRBJ1-4; tentative D call: TRBD1 (5 bases). Trimming took off 2 bases at V and 10 bases at J, with 11 bases between the two ends. In germline, CDR1 is SGHTA, CDR2 FQGTGA. The CDR3 has 13 amino acids. Here the CDR3 DNA reads TGTGCCAGCAGCTTAGCGTCGGGGGGAAAACTGTTTTTT. Its translation is CASSLASGGKLFF.

This clonotype was detected a few times. The chain combines TRBV5-1 with TRBJ2-1, with 10 bases identical to TRBD1. Germline trimming cut 0 bases from V and 6 bases from J; bases unmatched to any gene: 9. Germline V gene lookup returns CDR1 SGHRS and CDR2 YFSETQ. The CDR3 runs to 17 residues. The CDR3 loop reads CASSLDPGTGVGNEQFF. As DNA, the CDR3 is TGCGCCAGCAGCTTGGACCCTGGGACAGGGGTCGGCAATGAGCAGTTCTTC.

The CDR3 region has the DNA TGTGCCAGCAGTTTTCTCGGCACAGATACGCAGTATTTT. The encoded protein is CASSFLGTDTQYF. This sequence joins TRBV12-3 or TRBV12-4 and TRBJ2-3; D is uncertain. V was clipped by 3 bases and J by 1 base, with 5 bases between them. The CDR3 extends over 13 amino acids.

This clonotype was seen only a few times. J is TRBJ2-5 and V is TRBV10-3, with 7 nucleotides matching TRBD2. There are 14 residues in the CDR3. Germline V CDR1 and CDR2: ENHRY, SYGVKD. The junction had 2 bases not matched to a gene; V was cut back by 2 bases and J by 2 bases. The CDR3 loop reads CAISERGVQETQYF. CDR3 in DNA: TGTGCCATCAGTGAGCGGGGGGTGCAAGAGACCCAGTACTTC.

This chain links TRBV5-1 with TRBJ2-5; 10 bases fit TRBD2. Germline trimming cut 0 bases from V and 4 bases from J; bases unmatched to any gene: 6. The germline CDR1 and CDR2 sequences are SGHRS and YFSETQ. CDR3 length: 16 amino acids. The CDR3 DNA sequence: TGCGCCAGCAGCTTGGGACTAGCGGGTTTTCGAGAGACCCAGTACTTC. Translated: CASSLGLAGFRETQYF. The full variable domain, with the rest looked up from reference TRBV5-1 and TRBJ2-5, is KAGVTQTPRYLIKTRGQQVTLSCSPISGHRSVSWYQQTPGQGLQFLFEYFSETQRNKGNFPGRFSGRQFSNSRSEMNVSTLELGDSALYLCASSLGLAGFRETQYFGPGTRLLVL.

The table lists this clonotype with a few counts. The V gene is TRBV4-1, the J gene TRBJ1-3; D ambiguous. Germline V gives CDR1 MGHRA, CDR2 YSYEKL. This CDR3 comprises 18 residues. V shed 0 bases and J shed 2 bases, with 17 bases lying between them. Written as DNA, the CDR3 is TGCGCCAGCAGCCAAGATCCATACGAACAGTACGCTGGAAACACCATATATTTT. Amino acid sequence: CASSQDPYEQYAGNTIYF.

This clonotype has a count of ten or more. A much larger clone lies one base from this, so it may be a read error. The chain joins TRBV4-1 to TRBJ2-3; D is ambiguous. The CDR3 length is 16 residues. The V end was cut by 0 bases, the J end by 0 bases, with 10 bases between. CDR1 MGHRA and CDR2 YSYEKL come from the germline V gene. CDR3 nucleotides: TGCGCCAGCAGCCAAGAGTCTCACCCTAGCACAGATACGCAGTATTTT. Protein product: CASSQESHPSTDTQYF.

V is TRBV10-3 and J is TRBJ2-4; 9 bases line up with TRBD1. CDR1 is ENHRY, CDR2 SYGVKD, per germline. J gave up 0 bases and V 4 bases, and 10 bases lay outside the gene matches. The CDR3 loop spans 18 amino acids. CDR3 residues: CAISGISDRGTAKNIQYF. In DNA form, the CDR3 reads TGTGCCATCAGTGGTATCTCCGACAGGGGGACAGCCAAAAACATTCAGTACTTC.

This clonotype was counted only a few times. The V and J genes are TRBV7-2 and TRBJ2-1, with 7 bases identical to TRBD1. J lost 3 bases, V lost 5 bases, and 4 bases had no gene match. This CDR3 is 14 amino acids long. CDR1 is SGHTA, CDR2 FQGNSA, per germline. DNA for the CDR3: TGTGCCAGCAGCCGGGACAGCCACTACAATGAGCAGTTCTTC. Protein: CASSRDSHYNEQFF.

This clonotype was seen only a few times. The chain has TRBV6-6 and TRBJ1-4; 7 bases agree with TRBD1. This CDR3 has 13 amino acids. V lost 4 bases and J lost 13; bases outside the gene matches: 9. The V gene's germline CDR1 is MNHNY and CDR2 SVGAGI (reference sequence). The CDR3 nucleotides are TGTGCCAGCAGTTCAACGACAGGGATCGGACTGTTTTTT. Amino acids: CASSSTTGIGLFF.

The sample holds a few counts of this clonotype. V gene TRBV5-1 combines with J gene TRBJ2-7; no definite D call. Germline CDR1 and CDR2: SGHRS and YFSETQ. With 0 bases removed from V and 3 bases from J, the gap between germline ends came to 10 bases. CDR3 length equals 14 residues. The CDR3 bases are TGCGCCAGCAGCTTGGGAGCAGCAGTCTACGAGCAGTACTTC. Translated: CASSLGAAVYEQYF.

This clonotype was detected a few times. This chain links TRBV10-2 with TRBJ2-3; tentative D call: TRBD2 (6 bases). With 8 bases removed from V and 2 bases from J, the gap between germline ends came to 14 bases. The germline gives CDR1 WSHSY, CDR2 SAAADI. The CDR3 runs to 14 residues. CDR3: CASATAGPTDTQYF. DNA for the CDR3: TGCGCCAGCGCCACGGCGGGACCCACAGATACGCAGTATTTT.

Many counts were recorded for this clonotype. V is TRBV7-6 and J is TRBJ2-7; the D is unclear. Between the trimmed V and J ends, which lost 4 bases and 1 base, there was a span of 8 bases. Germline V gene data show CDR1 as SGHVS and CDR2 as FNYEAQ. The CDR3 extends over 13 amino acids. The CDR3 loop is CASSSDPSYEQYF. The CDR3 DNA is TGTGCCAGCAGCTCTGACCCGTCCTACGAGCAGTACTTC.

V usage is TRBV6-5 and J usage is TRBJ1-1; D is undetermined. Germline-derived CDR1 and CDR2 are MNHEY and SVGAGI. The germline V and J ends were trimmed by 2 bases and 4 bases, with 11 bases remaining between them. This CDR3 is built from 14 residues. Here the CDR3 reads CASSYVSSTTEAFF. Here the CDR3 DNA reads TGTGCCAGCAGTTACGTCAGTTCCACCACTGAAGCTTTCTTT.

This clonotype has a handful of counts. This chain joins TRBV2 and TRBJ2-3; 13 bases are a match to TRBD2. The length of the CDR3 is 15 residues. Losses at the gene ends were 6 bases for V and 5 bases for J; bases not matched to a gene: 5. Germline V gives CDR1 SNHLY, CDR2 FYNNEI. The CDR3 is CASSPRLAGGDTQYF. CDR3 DNA: TGTGCCAGCAGCCCGAGACTAGCGGGGGGAGATACGCAGTATTTT. Based on the CDR3 plus reference TRBV2 and TRBJ2-3, the full variable domain is EPEVTQTPSHQVTQMGQEVILRCVPISNHLYFYWYRQILGQKVEFLVSFYNNEISEKSEIFDDQFSVERPDGSNFTLKIRSTKLEDSAMYFCASSPRLAGGDTQYFGPGTRLTVL.

The sample holds a few counts of this clonotype. V gene TRBV10-3 combines with J gene TRBJ1-1; possibly TRBD1 for D (5 bases). The CDR3 contains 12 residues. From germline, CDR1 is ENHRY and CDR2 SYGVKD. V was shortened by 10 bases and J by 0 bases, with 9 bases between the two germline ends. CDR3 region: CATGGLNTEAFF. CDR3 in DNA: TGTGCCACCGGGGGGTTGAACACTGAAGCTTTCTTT.

Ten or more counts support this clonotype. The genes are TRBV4-1 and TRBJ2-4; 8 bases match TRBD2. The ends lost 3 bases at V and 0 bases at J; junction bases unmatched: 10. The germline gives CDR1 MGHRA, CDR2 YSYEKL. The CDR3 loop spans 18 amino acids. The CDR3 nucleotides are TGCGCCAGCAGCCATGGAGGGGTAGCGGGGAGAGCCAAAAACATTCAGTACTTC. Translation: CASSHGGVAGRAKNIQYF.

In its sample, this clonotype was seen a few times. V gene TRBV2 combines with J gene TRBJ1-5, with no clear D. Trimming removed 3 bases from V and 3 bases from J, with 6 bases in between. Per germline, CDR1 SNHLY and CDR2 FYNNEI. The length of the CDR3 is 13 residues. As DNA, the CDR3 is TGTGCCAGCAGTGAGGAGTCCAATCAGCCCCAGCATTTT. This encodes CASSEESNQPQHF.